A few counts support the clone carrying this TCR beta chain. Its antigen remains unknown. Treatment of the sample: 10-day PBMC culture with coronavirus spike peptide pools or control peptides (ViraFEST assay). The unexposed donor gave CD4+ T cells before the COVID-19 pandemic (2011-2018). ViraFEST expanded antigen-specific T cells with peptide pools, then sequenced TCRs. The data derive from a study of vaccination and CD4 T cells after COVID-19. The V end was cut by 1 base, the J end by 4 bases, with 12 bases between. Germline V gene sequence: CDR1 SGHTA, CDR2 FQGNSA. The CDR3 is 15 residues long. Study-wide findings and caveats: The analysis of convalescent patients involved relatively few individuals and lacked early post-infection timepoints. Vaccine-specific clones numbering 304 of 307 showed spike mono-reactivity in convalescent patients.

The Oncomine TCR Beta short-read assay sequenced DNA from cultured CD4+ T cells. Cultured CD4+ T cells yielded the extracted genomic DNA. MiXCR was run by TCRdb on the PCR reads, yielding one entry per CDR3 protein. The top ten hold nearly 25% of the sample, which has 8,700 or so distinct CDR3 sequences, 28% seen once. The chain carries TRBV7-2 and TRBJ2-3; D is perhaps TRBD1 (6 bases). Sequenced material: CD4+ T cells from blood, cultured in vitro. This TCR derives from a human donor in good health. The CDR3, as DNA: TGTGCCAGCAGCTTAGACAGGGTTAATTCAGATACGCAGTATTTT. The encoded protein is CASSLDRVNSDTQYF.